The T cell receptor (beta chain) described here comes from a study of T cell responses to AZD1222 COVID-19 vaccine. Study conclusions and caveats: Clonal diversity may have been underestimated, and the donors were mostly white British, with more females than males. CD4 TCRs covered the whole spike, strongest at regions 160-218 and 743-854.

Pooled samples include second doses given at about 4 or 12 weeks. This clone was recorded only once. Antigen: not known. Measured with immunoSEQ multiplex PCR; TCRdb has only the in-frame clones, and not every one. The table lists 150,000 to 200,000 clones, 90% to 95% of them singletons. The germline V and J ends were trimmed by 8 bases and 1 base, with 20 bases remaining between them. Per germline, CDR1 GTSNPN and CDR2 SVGIG (reference sequence). There are 15 residues in the CDR3. The chain carries TRBV30 and TRBJ1-1; D not certain. The sequencing used peripheral blood, collected 28 days after the second AZD1222 dose. The receptor was isolated from an adult who received the AZD1222 COVID-19 vaccine. The CDR3 DNA reads as TGTGCCGGAAACTCGGGCCCCGAGGCGAACACTGAAGCTTTCTTT. Translated: CAGNSGPEANTEAFF. The full variable domain, its missing parts supplied by reference TRBV30 and TRBJ1-1, is SQTIHQWPATLVQPVGSPLSLECTVEGTSNPNLYWYRQAAGRGLQLLFYSVGIGQISSEVPQNLSASRPQDRQFILSSKKLLLSDSGFYLCAGNSGPEANTEAFFGQGTRLTVV.